Listed below are T cell receptor beta chains from one sample, sequenced in a study of CD8+CD57+ T cells in acquired aplastic anemia. TCRdb reprocessed the reads with MiXCR, giving one entry per CDR3 protein. The profile shows 200,000 or so distinct CDR3 sequences, 65% of them singletons. Material: sorted CD4+, CD8+, or CD8+CD57+ T cells (not recorded which) from PBMCs. The receptors were sampled from a human donor with aplastic anemia. CDR3s include the opening cysteine and the closing phenylalanine or tryptophan. D genes are given only for firm matches. Not all rows give a size; the values are once, few, many and, for expanded clones, a class.

TRBJ2-1 | - | TRBV7-3 | - | CASSASGGSGNEQFF | TGTGCCAGCAGTGCCTCTGGTGGTTCTGGAAATGAGCAGTTCTTC
TRBJ1-2 | TRBD1 | TRBV19 | - | CASSMTGGQNYGYTF | TGTGCCAGTAGTATGACAGGGGGCCAGAACTATGGCTACACCTTC
TRBJ2-7 | TRBD1 | TRBV3-1 | - | CASSQRTGRGEQYF | TGTGCCAGCAGCCAGAGGACAGGGCGTGGAGAGCAGTACTTC
TRBJ2-5 | TRBD1 | TRBV3-1 | - | CASSQGHPGTGAETQYF | TGTGCCAGCAGCCAAGGGCATCCCGGGACAGGAGCAGAGACCCAGTACTTC
TRBJ2-5 | TRBD2 | TRBV9 | - | CASSPGLAGVQETQYF | TGTGCCAGCTCACCCGGACTAGCGGGGGTCCAAGAGACCCAGTACTTC
TRBJ2-2 | - | TRBV5-4 | - | CASSPRATGELFF | TGTGCCAGCAGCCCTCGGGCCACCGGGGAGCTGTTTTTT
TRBJ2-1 | - | TRBV7-9 | - | CASSTDYNEQFF | TGTGCCAGCAGCACAGACTACAATGAGCAGTTCTTC
TRBJ2-5 | TRBD2 | TRBV11-2 | - | CASSSGLAGTQETQYF | TGTGCCAGCAGCTCGGGACTAGCGGGAACTCAAGAGACCCAGTACTTC
TRBJ1-1 | - | TRBV7-8 | few | CASSLAWWNTEAFF | TGTGCCAGCAGCTTAGCCTGGTGGAACACTGAAGCTTTCTTT
TRBJ1-5 | - | TRBV6-6 | - | CAEGTTSNQPQHF | TGTGCCGAGGGGACTACTAGCAATCAGCCCCAGCATTTT
TRBJ2-3 | - | TRBV20-1 | - | CSASPPTQYF | TGCAGTGCTAGTCCGCCTACGCAGTATTTT
TRBJ1-2 | TRBD1 | TRBV19 | - | CASRSGGASDGYTF | TGTGCCAGTAGATCAGGGGGCGCGTCTGATGGCTACACCTTC
TRBJ2-5 | TRBD2 | TRBV20-1 | - | CSAPVSGSGQETQYF | TGCAGTGCTCCCGTGAGCGGGAGTGGTCAAGAGACCCAGTACTTC
TRBJ2-7 | - | TRBV5-4 | - | CASSLGGTQQTYEQYF | TGTGCCAGCAGCTTGGGAGGGACACAACAGACCTACGAGCAGTACTTC
TRBJ2-5 | - | TRBV5-1 | - | CASSPGTFGETQYF | TGCGCCAGCAGCCCAGGGACCTTTGGGGAGACCCAGTACTTC
TRBJ1-5 | TRBD1 | TRBV24-1 | - | CATSDSSTGIQPQHF | TGTGCCACCAGTGACTCCTCGACAGGGATTCAGCCCCAGCATTTT
TRBJ2-1 | - | TRBV29-1 | - | CSARTPMTSKLWRADEQFF | TGCAGCGCAAGAACTCCCATGACTAGTAAGTTATGGAGAGCCGATGAGCAGTTCTTC
TRBJ1-5 | - | TRBV2 | - | CASSAQGRNQPQHF | TGTGCCAGCTCAGCGCAGGGAAGAAATCAGCCCCAGCATTTT
TRBJ1-2 | - | TRBV20-1 | once | CSAEDRGLGYTF | TGCAGTGCAGAGGACCGTGGACTTGGCTACACCTTC
TRBJ1-4 | - | TRBV19 | - | CASSIRGFNEKLFF | TGTGCCAGTAGTATCCGGGGATTCAATGAAAAACTGTTTTTT
TRBJ2-3 | - | TRBV5-1 | - | CASSTGQRVDTQYF | TGCGCCAGCAGCACCGGACAGAGGGTAGATACGCAGTATTTT
TRBJ2-5 | - | TRBV25-1 | - | CASSLKLGETQYF | TGTGCCAGCAGCTTAAAGTTAGGGGAGACCCAGTACTTC
TRBJ2-7 | - | TRBV4-1 | - | CASSQERQTEQYF | TGCGCCAGCAGCCAAGAAAGACAGACCGAGCAGTACTTC
TRBJ2-2 | TRBD2 | TRBV10-2 | - | CASWSGRVGTGELFF | TGCGCCAGCTGGAGTGGGAGGGTAGGCACCGGGGAGCTGTTTTTT
TRBJ2-3 | - | TRBV20-1 | - | CSAPLAQQYF | TGCAGTGCGCCTCTGGCCCAGCAGTATTTT
TRBJ2-1 | TRBD2 | TRBV5-1 | - | CASSPGAGDYNEQFF | TGCGCCAGCAGCCCCGGAGCGGGGGACTACAATGAGCAGTTCTTC
TRBJ1-1 | TRBD1 | TRBV19 | few | CASSIQGGTEAFF | TGTGCCAGTAGTATACAGGGGGGGACTGAAGCTTTCTTT
TRBJ2-5 | - | TRBV15 | - | CATSRAQKETQYF | TGTGCCACCAGCAGAGCACAGAAAGAGACCCAGTACTTC
TRBJ1-1 | - | TRBV5-1 | - | CASSPELSPEAFF | TGCGCCAGCAGCCCCGAATTATCGCCTGAAGCTTTCTTT
TRBJ2-3 | - | TRBV9 | few | CASTRMDSDTQYF | TGTGCCAGCACGCGAATGGATTCAGATACGCAGTATTTT
TRBJ1-5 | - | TRBV19 | - | CASSARTSNQPQHF | TGTGCCAGTAGTGCAAGGACGAGCAATCAGCCCCAGCATTTT
TRBJ2-7 | TRBD1 | TRBV5-1 | - | CASRGQGAGEQYF | TGCGCCAGCAGGGGACAGGGGGCGGGCGAGCAGTACTTC
TRBJ2-5 | TRBD2 | TRBV2 | - | CATKWGGETQYF | TGTGCCACCAAGTGGGGGGGGGAGACCCAGTACTTC
TRBJ1-4 | TRBD1 | TRBV19 | - | CASSTGTATNEKLFF | TGTGCCAGTAGTACGGGGACAGCTACTAATGAAAAACTGTTTTTT
TRBJ1-3 | - | TRBV12-3/TRBV12-4 | - | CASSLEWSTIYF | TGTGCCAGCAGTTTAGAGTGGAGCACCATATATTTT
TRBJ2-1 | - | TRBV10-3 | - | CAISEPVKLLNEQFF | TGTGCCATCAGTGAGCCCGTCAAGCTACTCAATGAGCAGTTCTTC
TRBJ2-5 | - | TRBV28 | - | CASGIQGGRRQSKETQYF | TGTGCCAGCGGGATTCAGGGCGGCCGCAGACAGTCTAAAGAGACCCAGTACTTC
TRBJ2-7 | TRBD1 | TRBV5-1 | - | CASSSLGQGIGLEQYF | TGCGCCAGCAGCTCCTTAGGACAGGGAATCGGACTTGAGCAGTACTTC
TRBJ1-6 | - | TRBV2 | many | CASSEATGENSPLHF | TGTGCCAGCAGTGAAGCAACCGGGGAAAATTCACCCCTCCACTTT
TRBJ2-7 | - | TRBV5-5 | - | CASTQGMGTYEQYF | TGTGCCAGCACCCAAGGTATGGGCACCTACGAGCAGTACTTC